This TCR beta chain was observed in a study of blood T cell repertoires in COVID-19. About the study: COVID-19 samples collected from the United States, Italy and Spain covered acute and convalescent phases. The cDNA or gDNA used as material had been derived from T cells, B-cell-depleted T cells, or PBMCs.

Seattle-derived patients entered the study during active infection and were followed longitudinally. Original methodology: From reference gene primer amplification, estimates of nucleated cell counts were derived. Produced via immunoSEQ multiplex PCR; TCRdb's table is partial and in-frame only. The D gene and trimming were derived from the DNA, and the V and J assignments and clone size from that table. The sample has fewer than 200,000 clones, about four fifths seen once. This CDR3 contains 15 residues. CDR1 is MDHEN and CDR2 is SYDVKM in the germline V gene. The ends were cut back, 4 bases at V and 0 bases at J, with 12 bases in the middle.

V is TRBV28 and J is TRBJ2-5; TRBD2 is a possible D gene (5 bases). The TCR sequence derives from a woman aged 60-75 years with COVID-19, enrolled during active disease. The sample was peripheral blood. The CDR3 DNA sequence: TGTGCCAGCAGTTCTGGCCCGGGGTACCAAGAGACCCAGTACTTC. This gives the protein CASSSGPGYQETQYF.